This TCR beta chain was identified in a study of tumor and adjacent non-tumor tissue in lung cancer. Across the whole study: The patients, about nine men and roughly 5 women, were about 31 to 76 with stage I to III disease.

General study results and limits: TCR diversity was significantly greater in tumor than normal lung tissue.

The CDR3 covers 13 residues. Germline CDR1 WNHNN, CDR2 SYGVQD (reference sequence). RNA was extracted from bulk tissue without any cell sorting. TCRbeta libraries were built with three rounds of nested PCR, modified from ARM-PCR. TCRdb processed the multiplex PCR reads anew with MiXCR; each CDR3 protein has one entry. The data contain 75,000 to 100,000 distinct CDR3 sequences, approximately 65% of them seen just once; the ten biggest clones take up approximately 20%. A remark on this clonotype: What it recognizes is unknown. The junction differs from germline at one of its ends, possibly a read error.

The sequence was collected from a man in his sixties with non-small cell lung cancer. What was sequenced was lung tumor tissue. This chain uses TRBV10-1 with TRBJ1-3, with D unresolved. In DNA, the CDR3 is TGCGCCAGCAGTTTGCACCTTGGAAGCACCATATATTTT. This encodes CASSLHLGSTIYF.